This passage covers 26 T cell receptor beta chains from one sample sequenced in a study of CD8 T cells in ankylosing spondylitis (dated by TCRdb to 2016 to 2017). Results and caveats for the whole study, not just this receptor: A TCR beta motif of several highly homologous amino acid variants appeared characteristic of blood from ankylosing spondylitis patients.

The protocol used for the library was 5' RACE. Sequenced on an Illumina HiSeq 2500. The public reads were reanalyzed by TCRdb: fastp trimming at Q25, MiXCR alignment, in-frame beta chains only. For every CDR3 protein sequence, its rows merge into one entry that carries the most common genes and DNA. The sample profile shows around 770,000 distinct CDR3 sequences; approximately 12% of them were found once. About 0.49% of the sample belongs to the ten largest clones. These TCRs are of unknown antigen specificity. The sequencing sample was made of blood, either unsorted or a sorted T cell fraction (not recorded which). The receptor source for this set is a male donor with ankylosing spondylitis.

This clonotype was seen more than once but under ten times. V and J are TRBV7-2 and TRBJ2-7; no clear D. CDR1 is SGHTA and CDR2 is FQGNSA in the germline V gene. V lost 1 base to trimming and J lost 2 bases, with 9 bases between them. The CDR3 totals 14 residues. DNA for the CDR3: TGTGCCAGCAGCTTAGGGGCCCCTCCCTACGAGCAGTACTTC. This gives the protein CASSLGAPPYEQYF.

This clonotype was seen a handful of times. The rearrangement joins TRBV7-6 to TRBJ1-5; a weak D match, TRBD1 (5 bases). V gave up 5 bases and J gave up 2 bases, with 13 bases separating them. Germline CDR1 reads SGHVS; CDR2 reads FNYEAQ. The CDR3 is made up of 15 amino acids. DNA of the CDR3: TGTGCCAGCAGCCCGGCTGGGGGTGGCAATCAGCCCCAGCATTTT. Translation: CASSPAGGGNQPQHF.

The rearrangement links TRBV20-1 to TRBJ1-1, with unresolved D. CDR3 length equals 14 residues. V lost 7 bases to trimming and J lost 3 bases, with 18 bases between them. Germline-derived CDR1 and CDR2 are DFQATT and SNEGSKA (reference sequence). The CDR3 bases are TGCAGTGTATCGGATAGCCTGAGTCACACTGAAGCTTTCTTT. Translation gives CSVSDSLSHTEAFF.

V and J are TRBV10-3 and TRBJ1-2; the D is unclear. Trimming left V 2 bases short and J 1 base short, with 5 bases between. Germline V gene lookup returns CDR1 ENHRY and CDR2 SYGVKD. The length of the CDR3 is 13 residues. Here the CDR3 DNA reads TGTGCCATCAGTGAGCACGGTAACTATGGCTACACCTTC. This sequence encodes CAISEHGNYGYTF.

V gene TRBV7-9 combines with J gene TRBJ1-1; unclear D gene. V dropped 3 bases and J dropped 5 bases, with 10 bases sitting between them. CDR1 SEHNR and CDR2 FQNEAQ come from the germline V gene (reference sequence). This CDR3 region has 13 residues. In DNA form, the CDR3 reads TGTGCCAGCAGCTTGTACGAGCGGACTGAAGCTTTCTTT. This translates into CASSLYERTEAFF. Drawing the rest from reference TRBV7-9 and TRBJ1-1, the complete variable domain is DTGVSQNPRHKITKRGQNVTFRCDPISEHNRLYWYRQTLGQGPEFLTYFQNEAQLEKSRLLSDRFSAERPKGSFSTLEIQRTEQGDSAMYLCASSLYERTEAFFGQGTRLTVV.

This chain uses TRBV7-2 with TRBJ1-1, with TRBD1 identical over 8 bases. This CDR3 comprises 16 residues. Looked up from germline, CDR1 is SGHTA and CDR2 is FQGNSA. The V gene end was trimmed by 0 bases and the J gene end by 4 bases; junction bases not matched to a gene: 7. The chain's CDR3 is CASSLALGQGGTEAFF. Written as DNA, the CDR3 is TGTGCCAGCAGCTTAGCTCTTGGACAGGGAGGCACTGAAGCTTTCTTT.

This clonotype was picked up a small number of times. The chain recombines TRBV18 with TRBJ2-7; D tentatively fits TRBD1 or TRBD2 (5 bases each). V lost 0 bases and J lost 2, with 14 bases in between. This CDR3 has 16 amino acids. Germline V gives CDR1 KGHSH, CDR2 LQKENI. CDR3 sequence: CASSPPGTGGTYEQYF. The DNA for the CDR3 is TGTGCCAGCTCACCACCGGGGACCGGTGGTACCTACGAGCAGTACTTC.

The V and J genes are TRBV7-2 and TRBJ1-1; tentative D call: TRBD1 (5 bases). The CDR3 is 15 residues long. Per germline, CDR1 SGHTA and CDR2 FQGNSA. V lost 7 bases to trimming and J lost 2 bases, with 17 bases between them. CDR3: CASTYLGGVNTEAFF. For the CDR3, the DNA is TGTGCCAGCACCTACCTGGGAGGGGTTAACACTGAAGCTTTCTTT. The full variable domain, in which reference TRBV7-2 and TRBJ1-1 provide the parts outside the CDR3, is GAGVSQSPSNKVTEKGKDVELRCDPISGHTALYWYRQSLGQGLEFLIYFQGNSAPDKSGLPSDRFSAERTGGSVSTLTIQRTQQEDSAVYLCASTYLGGVNTEAFFGQGTRLTVV.

This chain uses TRBV30 with TRBJ2-5; no firm D call. The V end was cut by 1 base, the J end by 5 bases, with 14 bases between. This CDR3 is 14 amino acids long. Germline CDR1 GTSNPN, CDR2 SVGIG (reference sequence). The CDR3 sequence is CAWSALTLRETQYF. The CDR3 DNA follows: TGTGCCTGGAGTGCCCTGACTCTTAGGGAGACCCAGTACTTC. The full variable domain, with the rest looked up from reference TRBV30 and TRBJ2-5, is SQTIHQWPATLVQPVGSPLSLECTVEGTSNPNLYWYRQAAGRGLQLLFYSVGIGQISSEVPQNLSASRPQDRQFILSSKKLLLSDSGFYLCAWSALTLRETQYFGPGTRLLVL.

The rearrangement links TRBV7-2 to TRBJ2-1; either TRBD1 or TRBD2 may fit D (6 bases each). With 1 base removed from V and 3 bases from J, the gap between germline ends came to 10 bases. CDR1 and CDR2 from the germline V gene are SGHTA and FQGNSA. The length of the CDR3 is 15 residues. DNA for the CDR3: TGTGCCAGCAGCTTAGACGGGGGCCTCTACAATGAGCAGTTCTTC. Translating it yields CASSLDGGLYNEQFF.

The chain couples TRBV7-3 to TRBJ2-7, with D perhaps given as TRBD1 or TRBD2 (6 bases each). The germline CDR1 and CDR2 sequences are SGHTA and FQGTGA. The V and J ends lost 2 bases and 4 bases respectively, with 15 bases between them. The CDR3 is made up of 15 amino acids. The CDR3: CASSLYSGGGYEQYF. The CDR3 DNA sequence: TGTGCCAGCAGCTTATATTCCGGGGGCGGGTACGAGCAGTACTTC. The variable domain in full, completed from reference TRBV7-3 and TRBJ2-7, reads GAGVSQTPSNKVTEKGKYVELRCDPISGHTALYWYRQSLGQGPEFLIYFQGTGAADDSGLPNDRFFAVRPEGSVSTLKIQRTERGDSAVYLCASSLYSGGGYEQYFGPGTRLTVT.

The V gene is TRBV4-2, the J gene TRBJ2-1; D is possibly TRBD2 (6 bases). The germline V gene has CDR1 LGHNA and CDR2 YNFKEQ. The CDR3 spans 17 residues. Trimming cost V 1 base and J 0 bases, with 13 bases left between them. This chain's CDR3 is CASSQAGTGVSYNEQFF. As DNA, the CDR3 is TGTGCCAGCAGCCAAGCGGGTACGGGGGTCTCCTACAATGAGCAGTTCTTC.

Only a few counts were recorded for this clonotype. The chain combines TRBV10-3 with TRBJ2-7; D is unresolved. Germline V gene sequence: CDR1 ENHRY, CDR2 SYGVKD. V lost 0 bases to trimming and J lost 3 bases, with 9 bases between them. The CDR3 runs to 14 residues. The CDR3 is CAISESLVFYEQYF. CDR3 DNA: TGTGCCATCAGTGAGTCCCTTGTGTTCTACGAGCAGTACTTC.

The sample holds a few counts of this clonotype. The chain carries TRBV7-2 and TRBJ1-5; unclear D gene. Germline V gene sequence: CDR1 SGHTA, CDR2 FQGNSA. V gave up 2 bases and J gave up 2 bases, with 10 bases separating them. The CDR3 loop spans 15 amino acids. The CDR3 loop is CASSLFVGGNQPQHF. The CDR3 nucleotides are TGTGCCAGCAGCTTATTCGTGGGTGGCAATCAGCCCCAGCATTTT.

The CDR3 spells CASSEGPGREQYF. The CDR3, as DNA: TGTGCCAGCAGCGAGGGACCCGGGCGGGAGCAGTACTTC. The rearrangement joins TRBV5-6 to TRBJ2-7; D may be TRBD1 or TRBD2 (5 bases each). V lost 4 bases and J lost 7, with 15 bases in between. From germline, CDR1 is SGHDT and CDR2 YYEEEE. The CDR3 loop spans 13 amino acids.

The rearrangement uses TRBV27 and TRBJ2-1; 11 bases fit TRBD2. V trimming: 2 bases; J trimming: 3 bases; junction bases outside the gene matches: 3. CDR3 length: 16 residues. CDR1 and CDR2 from the germline V gene are MNHEY and SMNVEV (reference sequence). The CDR3 loop is CASSLRGTSGYNEQFF. CDR3 DNA: TGTGCCAGCAGTTTACGCGGGACTAGCGGCTACAATGAGCAGTTCTTC.

In this sample, this clonotype turned up a few times. V gene TRBV4-3 combines with J gene TRBJ2-7; maybe TRBD2 (7 bases). Germline V gene lookup returns CDR1 LGHNA and CDR2 YSLEER. Trimming took 0 bases from V and 3 from J, leaving 12 bases between them. This CDR3 comprises 15 residues. This chain's CDR3 is CASSQDGGADYEQYF. The CDR3 DNA sequence: TGCGCCAGCAGCCAAGATGGGGGGGCTGACTACGAGCAGTACTTC.

The gene calls are TRBV20-1 and TRBJ2-1; either TRBD1 or TRBD2 may supply D (5 bases each). V was cut by 0 bases and J by 5 bases, with 11 bases left in between. The CDR3 runs 14 residues. Germline V gene sequence: CDR1 DFQATT, CDR2 SNEGSKA (reference sequence). The CDR3 loop reads CSAREGTRNNEQFF. Here the CDR3 DNA reads TGCAGTGCTAGAGAGGGGACCAGAAACAATGAGCAGTTCTTC.

The chain has TRBV18 and TRBJ1-1, with no clear D. Germline values: CDR1 KGHSH, CDR2 LQKENI. This CDR3 region has 13 residues. Between the trimmed V and J ends, which lost 6 bases and 5 bases, there was a span of 13 bases. The CDR3 nucleotides read TGTGCCAGCTCCCCTTCGATGGGAACTGAAGCTTTCTTT. Protein: CASSPSMGTEAFF. Filled out from reference TRBV18 and TRBJ1-1, the complete variable domain reads NAGVMQNPRHLVRRRGQEARLRCSPMKGHSHVYWYRQLPEEGLKFMVYLQKENIIDESGMPKERFSAEFPKEGPSILRIQQVVRGDSAAYFCASSPSMGTEAFFGQGTRLTVV.

The rearrangement uses TRBV6-2 or TRBV6-3 and TRBJ1-1; D unresolved. Between the trimmed V and J ends, which lost 2 bases and 1 base, there was a span of 11 bases. The germline CDR1 and CDR2 sequences are MNHEY and SVGEGT. This CDR3 comprises 15 residues. The CDR3 sequence is CASSYALMGNTEAFF. DNA of the CDR3: TGTGCCAGCAGTTACGCCCTTATGGGGAACACTGAAGCTTTCTTT.

Here the CDR3 reads CASSLRQFNQPQHF. Here the CDR3 DNA reads TGTGCCAGCAGCCTACGACAGTTCAATCAGCCCCAGCATTTT. The chain couples TRBV11-2 to TRBJ1-5, with a weak D call TRBD1 (5 bases). CDR1 and CDR2 from the germline V gene are SGHAT and FQNNGV. The ends were cut back, 5 bases at V and 3 bases at J, with 11 bases in the middle. The CDR3 length is 14 residues.

As concerns this clonotype: Its ends do not fully match the called genes, so a read error is possible. The chain joins TRBV20-1 to TRBJ2-2; possible D gene TRBD1, 6 bases. The CDR3 spans 16 residues. Germline CDR1 is DFQATT and CDR2 is SNEGSKA (reference sequence). This chain's CDR3 is CCARGRPGASTGELFF. CDR3 nucleotide sequence: TGCTGTGCTAGAGGGCGGCCAGGGGCCTCCACCGGGGAGCTGTTTTTT.

The chain recombines TRBV12-3 or TRBV12-4 with TRBJ1-5, with 7 bases that match TRBD1. V was clipped by 5 bases and J by 0 bases; unmatched bases: 4. The CDR3 extends over 15 amino acids. CDR3 protein: CASSGRQGSNQPQHF. DNA of the CDR3: TGTGCCAGCAGTGGTAGACAGGGTAGCAATCAGCCCCAGCATTTT.

Only a few counts were recorded for this clonotype. The V gene is TRBV7-2, the J gene TRBJ2-7; TRBD1 agrees at 7 bases. The V gene's germline CDR1 is SGHTA and CDR2 FQGNSA. This CDR3 is 13 amino acids long. Losses at the gene ends were 5 bases for V and 6 bases for J; bases not matched to a gene: 7. The CDR3 is CASSPQGLGEQYF. In DNA form, the CDR3 reads TGTGCCAGCAGCCCACAGGGGCTAGGCGAGCAGTACTTC.

This clonotype was seen many times. V gene TRBV7-2 combines with J gene TRBJ2-7; D is unresolved. The germline gives CDR1 SGHTA, CDR2 FQGNSA. Deletions cut 2 bases from V and 5 bases from J, with 16 bases between. The CDR3 is 15 residues long. The CDR3 is CASSLSTSYVNEQYF. The CDR3 DNA reads as TGTGCCAGCAGCTTATCGACCAGCTACGTCAACGAGCAGTACTTC.

The chain carries TRBV14 and TRBJ1-1; D is undetermined. The CDR3 length is 18 residues. Deletions cut 0 bases from V and 2 bases from J, with 19 bases between. CDR1 and CDR2 from the germline V gene are SGHDN and FVKESK. CDR3 residues: CASSQDRIGRHGNTEAFF. DNA for the CDR3: TGTGCCAGCAGCCAAGATCGAATAGGTAGGCACGGAAACACTGAAGCTTTCTTT.